A single sample gave rise to the 23 T cell receptor beta chains below, sequenced in a study of T cells after posttransplantation cyclophosphamide. Methotrexate plus calcineurin inhibitor accompanied controls' myeloablative marrow transplants; sampling was 1 year later. Using immunoSEQ multiplex PCR, the repertoire was profiled, and TCRdb retains in-frame clones only, with some absent. The data show 9,000 to 10,000 clones, roughly 90% seen once. Material: PBMCs, obtained after an allogeneic stem cell transplant with a calcineurin inhibitor and methotrexate. Receptor source: a male patient between 25 and 40 years old who received an allogeneic stem cell transplant from an unrelated donor, was CMV-positive, and had no GVHD. Some T cells may be graft donor cells.

V gene TRBV9 combines with J gene TRBJ2-2, with a tentative D call TRBD1 (6 bases). The CDR3 covers 15 residues. Trimming cost V 4 bases and J 6 bases, with 16 bases left between them. From germline, CDR1 is SGDLS and CDR2 YYNGEE. The CDR3 sequence: CASSTSQGSPGELFF. The DNA for the CDR3 is TGTGCCAGCAGCACCTCACAGGGCTCCCCCGGGGAGCTGTTTTTT.

DNA of the CDR3: TGTGCCAGTAGTATAGAGGGGGCATCTGCTGAAGCTTTCTTT. Translating gives CASSIEGASAEAFF. The rearrangement joins TRBV19 to TRBJ1-1; maybe TRBD1 (6 bases). CDR1 and CDR2 (germline): LNHDA, SQIVND (reference sequence). V lost 0 bases to trimming and J lost 6 bases, with 11 bases between them. The CDR3 length is 14 residues.

This clone was seen more than once but under ten times. This sequence joins TRBV5-4 and TRBJ1-4; 8 bases fit TRBD1. J was trimmed by 8 bases and V by 3 bases; bases with no gene match: 6. CDR3 size: 14 residues. Germline lookup yields CDR1 SGHNT and CDR2 YYREEE (reference sequence). Written as DNA, the CDR3 is TGTGCCAGCAGCTCCGAGGACAGGGTGGAAAAACTGTTTTTT. Residues: CASSSEDRVEKLFF.

This clone was observed once. This chain links TRBV19 with TRBJ1-5; 8 nucleotides agree with TRBD1. Germline values: CDR1 LNHDA, CDR2 SQIVND (reference sequence). Unmatched junction bases numbered 7, after V lost 1 base and J lost 5 bases. The CDR3 is made up of 16 amino acids. The DNA of the CDR3 is TGTGCCAGTAGTATAGGGGGACAGGTATGGGATCAGCCCCAGCATTTT. Protein product: CASSIGGQVWDQPQHF.

The DNA of the CDR3 is TGTGCCAGCAGTTACACGCGGCAGGGGAAGAACTATGGCTACACCTTC. It encodes CASSYTRQGKNYGYTF. This chain links TRBV6-5 with TRBJ1-2; a weak D match, TRBD1 (6 bases). CDR1 and CDR2 from the germline V gene are MNHEY and SVGAGI. The V gene lost 2 bases and the J gene lost 2 bases, with 15 bases spanning the gap. The CDR3 covers 16 residues.

This chain uses TRBV5-1 with TRBJ2-5; D is perhaps TRBD1 (6 bases). Trimming cost V 3 bases and J 5 bases, with 11 bases left between them. The CDR3 totals 13 residues. The germline gives CDR1 SGHRS, CDR2 YFSETQ. The CDR3 is CASSSAGEETQYF. Here the CDR3 DNA reads TGCGCCAGCAGCTCCGCAGGGGAGGAGACCCAGTACTTC. The whole variable domain, remainder taken from reference TRBV5-1 and TRBJ2-5, is KAGVTQTPRYLIKTRGQQVTLSCSPISGHRSVSWYQQTPGQGLQFLFEYFSETQRNKGNFPGRFSGRQFSNSRSEMNVSTLELGDSALYLCASSSAGEETQYFGPGTRLLVL.

This chain links TRBV6-6 with TRBJ2-3, with TRBD2 matching over 7 bases. V was pared by 5 bases and J by 5 bases, with 10 bases of the junction left unmatched. Germline V gives CDR1 MNHNY, CDR2 SVGAGI (reference sequence). This CDR3 has 15 residues. The CDR3 sequence: CASSTLTGGVDTQYF. CDR3 nucleotide sequence: TGTGCCAGCAGTACCTTGACGGGAGGTGTAGATACGCAGTATTTT.

The chain has TRBV21-1 and TRBJ2-4; the table's D call, TRBD1, has no DNA check behind it. TRBV21-1 corresponds to a pseudogene. The CDR3 has 14 amino acids. The CDR3 sequence: CASGGTGAKNIQYF. In DNA form, the CDR3 reads TGTGCCAGCGGCGGGACAGGTGCCAAAAACATTCAGTACTTC.

The rearrangement uses TRBV7-9 and TRBJ1-1, with 7 bases aligning to TRBD1. V was pared by 5 bases and J by 1 base, with 4 bases of the junction left unmatched. There are 14 residues in the CDR3. Per germline, CDR1 SEHNR and CDR2 FQNEAQ (reference sequence). The CDR3 nucleotides are TGTGCCAGCAGCGCCTGGACAGGGAACACTGAAGCTTTCTTT. Amino acids: CASSAWTGNTEAFF.

The chain couples TRBV13 to TRBJ2-7; D gene uncertain. The length of the CDR3 is 13 residues. CDR1 and CDR2 from the germline V gene are PRHDT and FYEKMQ (reference sequence). V was cut by 0 bases and J by 2 bases, with 5 bases left in between. The CDR3 sequence is CASSLGPTYEQYF. CDR3 bases: TGTGCCAGCAGCTTAGGCCCTACCTACGAGCAGTACTTC.

V gene TRBV7-2 combines with J gene TRBJ2-7; possible D gene TRBD2, 6 bases. The CDR3 spans 15 residues. V was clipped by 1 base and J by 3 bases, with 13 bases between them. From germline, CDR1 is SGHTA and CDR2 FQGNSA. The CDR3, as DNA: TGTGCCAGCAGCTTAGAGGCGGGGCGAAACTACGAGCAGTACGTC. This translates into CASSLEAGRNYEQYV.

The chain employs TRBV5-1 and TRBJ2-2; 13 bases are shared with TRBD2. Trimming cost V 5 bases and J 5 bases; bases outside gene matches: 6. The CDR3 has 16 amino acids. Germline-derived CDR1 and CDR2 are SGHRS and YFSETQ. The CDR3 DNA reads TGCGCCAGCAGATCTGGACTAGCGGGGGTGACCGGGGAGCTGTTTTTT. Translation: CASRSGLAGVTGELFF.

The CDR3 DNA sequence: TGTGCCAGCAGTCGCAACCGGGACAGCTATCAGCCCCAGCATTTT. Translated: CASSRNRDSYQPQHF. V usage is TRBV2 and J usage is TRBJ1-5; 7 bases match TRBD1. V was clipped by 5 bases and J by 5 bases; unmatched bases: 9. Germline V lookup: CDR1 SNHLY, CDR2 FYNNEI. The CDR3 has 15 amino acids.

The V and J genes are TRBV28 and TRBJ1-1; no reliable D call. Germline lookup yields CDR1 MDHEN and CDR2 SYDVKM. The CDR3 has 14 amino acids. V was cut by 3 bases and J by 4 bases, with 12 bases left in between. The CDR3 protein is CASSLPGLSTEAFF. The CDR3 nucleotides read TGTGCCAGCAGTTTGCCGGGGTTAAGCACTGAAGCTTTCTTT.

This clone was counted a single time. This chain joins TRBV25-1 and TRBJ1-6; 7 bases line up with TRBD1. CDR3 size: 13 residues. Per germline, CDR1 MGHDK and CDR2 SYGVNS. The junction had 4 bases not matched to a gene; V was cut back by 6 bases and J by 8 bases. CDR3 nucleotide sequence: TGTGCCAGCAGCGGACAGGACTATTCACCCCTCCACTTT. Its protein product is CASSGQDYSPLHF.

V gene TRBV18 combines with J gene TRBJ2-4; perhaps TRBD2 as D (7 bases). Trimming removed 3 bases from V and 0 bases from J, with 12 bases in between. CDR3 length: 16 amino acids. CDR1 KGHSH and CDR2 LQKENI come from the germline V gene. The CDR3 reads CASSPGASGAKNIQYF. The CDR3 nucleotides read TGTGCCAGCTCACCGGGGGCTAGCGGAGCCAAAAACATTCAGTACTTC.

The genes are TRBV9 and TRBJ1-5; D perhaps matches TRBD1 (6 bases). There are 14 residues in the CDR3. V was cut by 0 bases and J by 6 bases, with 10 bases left in between. Germline V CDR1 and CDR2: SGDLS, YYNGEE. CDR3 sequence reads: CASSVGQGSQPQHF. CDR3 bases: TGTGCCAGCAGCGTAGGGCAGGGGAGTCAGCCCCAGCATTTT.

The rearrangement uses TRBV5-5 and TRBJ1-2; D gene unclear. V was pared by 2 bases and J by 7 bases, with 21 bases between. This CDR3 is built from 16 residues. Germline V CDR1 and CDR2: SGHKS, YYEKEE (reference sequence). DNA of the CDR3: TGTGCCAGCAGCTTTTATGCTTCAGGTTCAACAGTTGGCTACACCTTC. Protein product: CASSFYASGSTVGYTF.

The rearrangement links TRBV18 to TRBJ1-5; possible D gene TRBD1, 6 bases. Germline loops: CDR1 KGHSH, CDR2 LQKENI. The CDR3 is 17 residues long. V was trimmed by 3 bases and J by 9 bases, leaving 24 bases between them. The chain's CDR3 is CASSPAGASSTIMPQHF. In DNA, the CDR3 is TGTGCCAGCTCACCCGCGGGGGCGTCTAGCACGATCATGCCCCAGCATTTT.

CDR3 sequence reads: CASSWRRDGTDTQYF. The DNA for the CDR3 is TGTGCCAGCAGCTGGCGGCGGGATGGGACAGATACGCAGTATTTT. This rearrangement joins TRBV7-6 to TRBJ2-3, with D possibly being TRBD2 (6 bases). The CDR3 is 15 residues long. CDR1 is SGHVS, CDR2 FNYEAQ, per germline. Trimming left V 4 bases short and J 3 bases short, with 14 bases between.

The chain carries TRBV10-3 and TRBJ2-1; maybe TRBD1 (6 bases). The CDR3 loop spans 19 amino acids. The germline V gene has CDR1 ENHRY and CDR2 SYGVKD. The ends were cut back, 7 bases at V and 1 base at J, with 26 bases in the middle. The CDR3 nucleotides are TGTGCCATCACAAACAGGGACCTTCCGTACCCCCTTTCCTACAATGAGCAGTTCTTC. Translation gives CAITNRDLPYPLSYNEQFF.

This chain joins TRBV2 and TRBJ2-1; 8 bases line up with TRBD2. Per germline, CDR1 SNHLY and CDR2 FYNNEI. With 5 bases clipped from V and 6 bases from J, the junction kept 6 bases outside the gene matches. CDR3 size: 14 residues. Here the CDR3 DNA reads TGTGCCAGCAGTCCGACTAGCGTCCGCAATGAGCAGTTCTTC. Its protein is CASSPTSVRNEQFF.

J is TRBJ2-7 and V is TRBV10-1; D may match TRBD1 or TRBD2 (6 bases each). Germline loops: CDR1 WNHNN, CDR2 SYGVQD (reference sequence). The CDR3 length is 15 residues. Trimming removed 2 bases at V and 3 bases at J, with 14 bases between. CDR3 protein: CASSERKGGGYEQYV. CDR3 bases: TGCGCCAGCAGTGAGAGGAAAGGAGGGGGCTACGAGCAGTACGTC.